The T cell receptor beta chain described here comes from a study of blood T cell repertoires in COVID-19. This table comes from immunoSEQ multiplex PCR, and its TCRdb copy is limited to in-frame clones, with some not included. The table shows some 88,000 clones, with around 86% occurring only once. The CDR3 loop spans 18 amino acids. The germline CDR1 and CDR2 sequences are SGDLS and YYNGEE. V lost 0 bases, J lost 2 bases, and 13 bases stayed unmatched. The sequence came from a man aged 55 to 70 with acute or convalescent COVID-19. This chain links TRBV9 with TRBJ2-7; TRBD1 matches at 8 bases. Sequencing input: peripheral blood. The CDR3 is CASSVDISGTGYTYEQYF. CDR3 nucleotide sequence: TGTGCCAGCAGCGTAGATATTTCGGGGACAGGATATACCTACGAGCAGTACTTC. Full variable domain (missing parts from reference TRBV9 and TRBJ2-7): DSGVTQTPKHLITATGQRVTLRCSPRSGDLSVYWYQQSLDQGLQFLIQYYNGEERAKGNILERFSAQQFPDLHSELNLSSLELGDSALYFCASSVDISGTGYTYEQYFGPGTRLTVT.